Presented here are 11 T cell receptor beta chains from one specimen sequenced in a study of regulatory T cells in long-lasting Graves disease. Described time point: newly diagnosed GD, antithyroid drugs for less than 3 months. Construction of the TCR library relied on RNA isolated from PBMCs. Through Arm-PCR of CDR3 regions and iRepertoire HTBI primers, TCR beta libraries were built. TCRdb called the multiplex PCR reads again in MiXCR, with one record for every CDR3 protein. The sample holds approximately 490,000 distinct CDR3 sequences, about 16% seen once. The same sample was also used in a study of T cells in Graves' hyperthyroidism and ophthalmopathy.

The specimen was peripheral blood mononuclear cells (PBMCs), collected at new diagnosis, from a patient treated with antithyroid drugs. These receptors came from a man in his forties or fifties with Graves disease.

This clonotype has a count of ten or more. CDR3 protein: CASTDRDTYATNEKLFF. The CDR3 DNA sequence: TGTGCCAGCACCGACCGGGACACCTATGCAACTAATGAAAAACTGTTTTTT. The chain couples TRBV28 to TRBJ1-4; possibly TRBD1 for D (6 bases). Germline lookup yields CDR1 MDHEN and CDR2 SYDVKM. The V end was cut by 7 bases, the J end by 0 bases, with 18 bases between. The CDR3 covers 17 residues.

This clonotype has a handful of counts. The chain combines TRBV19 with TRBJ2-1; 15 bases map to TRBD2. Germline V CDR1 and CDR2: LNHDA, SQIVND (reference sequence). J gave up 4 bases and V 6 bases, and 10 bases lay outside the gene matches. The CDR3 runs to 18 residues. CDR3: CASRSGLAGGEGYNEQFF. CDR3 coding DNA: TGTGCCAGTAGGTCGGGACTAGCGGGAGGCGAGGGTTACAATGAGCAGTTCTTC. Full variable domain (remainder filled in from reference TRBV19 and TRBJ2-1): DGGITQSPKYLFRKEGQNVTLSCEQNLNHDAMYWYRQDPGQGLRLIYYSQIVNDFQKGDIAEGYSVSREKKESFPLTVTSAQKNPTAFYLCASRSGLAGGEGYNEQFFGPGTRLTVL.

This clonotype has just a few counts. J is TRBJ2-1 and V is TRBV7-6; no definite D call. The CDR3 spans 13 residues. Germline lookup yields CDR1 SGHVS and CDR2 FNYEAQ. V lost 5 bases and J lost 6, with 11 bases in between. This CDR3 reads CASSRRLLNEQFF. The CDR3 DNA reads as TGTGCCAGCAGCCGGCGCTTACTCAATGAGCAGTTCTTC.

This clonotype was seen ten or more times. The chain employs TRBV20-1 and TRBJ1-1, with D unresolved. The CDR3 covers 14 residues. Germline loops: CDR1 DFQATT, CDR2 SNEGSKA (reference sequence). Deletions cut 1 base from V and 4 bases from J, with 13 bases between. CDR3 amino acids: CSARVVGISTEAFF. Written as DNA, the CDR3 is TGCAGTGCTAGAGTAGTAGGGATCTCCACTGAAGCTTTCTTT.

This sequence joins TRBV5-6 and TRBJ1-3; D uncertain. Per the germline V gene, CDR1 is SGHDT and CDR2 is YYEEEE. Trimming stripped 2 bases from V and 0 bases from J, with 12 bases between. The length of the CDR3 is 16 residues. CDR3 in amino acids: CASSFTSLNSGNTIYF. The CDR3 coding sequence is TGTGCCAGCAGCTTTACTAGTCTAAACTCTGGAAACACCATATATTTT.

This clonotype was found many times. This chain joins TRBV5-1 and TRBJ2-7; the match to TRBD2 covers 8 bases. V gave up 1 base and J gave up 3 bases; unmatched junction bases: 3. The CDR3 has 14 amino acids. Germline CDR1 SGHRS, CDR2 YFSETQ. The CDR3 sequence: CASSLSAGDYEQYF. CDR3 sequence (DNA): TGCGCCAGCAGCTTGTCAGCGGGGGACTACGAGCAGTACTTC.

The J gene is TRBJ2-2, the V gene TRBV28; TRBD2 aligns across 7 bases. Germline CDR1 reads MDHEN; CDR2 reads SYDVKM. J gave up 0 bases and V 7 bases, and 5 bases lay outside the gene matches. This CDR3 has 15 amino acids. The CDR3 loop reads CASIKRDPNTGELFF. In DNA, the CDR3 is TGTGCCAGCATTAAGCGGGACCCGAACACCGGGGAGCTGTTTTTT.

This clonotype was picked up many times. The V call is TRBV6-9, the J call TRBJ2-5; possible D gene TRBD2, 6 bases. Looked up from germline, CDR1 is MNHGY and CDR2 is SVAAGI. This CDR3 is built from 15 residues. V was shortened by 2 bases and J by 3 bases, with 13 bases between the two germline ends. The CDR3 protein is CASSYSGGNEETQYF. The CDR3 nucleotides read TGTGCCAGCAGTTATAGTGGCGGGAATGAAGAGACCCAGTACTTC.

This clonotype was detected ten times or more. The rearrangement joins TRBV6-2 or TRBV6-3 to TRBJ2-3; 12 bases match TRBD2. V shed 6 bases, J shed 2 bases, and the junction held 9 bases outside the gene matches. The CDR3 has 17 residues. Germline V gene data show CDR1 as MNHEY and CDR2 as SVGEGT. The CDR3 protein is CASSSPRLAGATDTQYF. The CDR3 bases are TGTGCCAGCAGCTCCCCCCGACTAGCGGGAGCCACAGATACGCAGTATTTT.

This clonotype was seen ten or more times. The gene calls are TRBV20-1 and TRBJ1-5, with D hard to call. The CDR3 length is 14 residues. Germline CDR1 and CDR2: DFQATT and SNEGSKA (reference sequence). Trimming took off 1 base at V and 0 bases at J, with 7 bases between the two ends. CDR3 residues: CSARGRYSNQPQHF. In nucleotides, the CDR3 is TGCAGTGCTAGAGGAAGGTATAGCAATCAGCCCCAGCATTTT.

This clonotype was detected many times. V usage is TRBV20-1 and J usage is TRBJ2-5, with 11 nucleotides matching TRBD2. V lost 5 bases and J lost 5; bases outside the gene matches: 13. The CDR3 has 16 amino acids. The germline V gene has CDR1 DFQATT and CDR2 SNEGSKA (reference sequence). The CDR3 nucleotides read TGCAGTGCTCTAGGGGGTACTAGCGGGAGAAGGGAGACCCAGTACTTC. Encoded protein: CSALGGTSGRRETQYF.